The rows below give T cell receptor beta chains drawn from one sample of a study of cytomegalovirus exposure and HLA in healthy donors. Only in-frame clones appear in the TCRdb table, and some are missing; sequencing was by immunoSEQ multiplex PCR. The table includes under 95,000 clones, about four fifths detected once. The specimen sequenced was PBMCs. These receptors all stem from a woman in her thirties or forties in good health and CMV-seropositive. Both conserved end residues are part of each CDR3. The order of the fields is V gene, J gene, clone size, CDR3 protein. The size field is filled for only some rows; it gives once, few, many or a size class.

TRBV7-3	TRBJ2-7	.	CASSLRGGQGYEQYF
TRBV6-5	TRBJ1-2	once	CASSPSRGLVWGYTF
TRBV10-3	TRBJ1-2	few	CAISESLGPSYGYTF
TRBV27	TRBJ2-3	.	CASSVLAVSGGTDTQYF
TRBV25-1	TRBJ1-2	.	CASSQGQGWDYGYTF
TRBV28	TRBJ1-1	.	CASRTGGSRAFF
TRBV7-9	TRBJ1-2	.	CASSTDREAHSYGYTF
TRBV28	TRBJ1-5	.	CASSPVGSIQPQHF
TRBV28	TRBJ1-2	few	CASSYTGYGYTF
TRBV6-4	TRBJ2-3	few	CASSASTGGTDTQYF
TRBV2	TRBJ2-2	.	CASLSRVNTGELFF
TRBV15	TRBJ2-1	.	CATSRDLSASGLKEQFF
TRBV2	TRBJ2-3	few	CASRDGLVADTQYF
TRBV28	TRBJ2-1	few	CASSSLLLAGGLQFF